In this sample, the clone carrying this T cell receptor beta chain turned up a few times. Its antigen is still unknown. The data were taken from a study of post-analysis software for immune sequencing data. Study at large: Progressive-relapsing, secondary progressive and relapsing-remitting multiple sclerosis were among the disease courses included.

Each TCR beta cDNA library carried unique molecular identifiers. With 1 to 10 million T cells as the source, 500,000 to 650,000 cDNA molecules resulted. MiXCR, applied by TCRdb to the PCR reads, yields one record per CDR3 protein. Of 150,000 to 200,000 distinct CDR3 sequences detected, approximately 31% appear once; the ten largest clones hold around 1.5%. Trimming pared 3 bases from V and 7 bases from J, leaving 16 bases between. The CDR3 spans 15 residues. Germline assignment: CDR1 LGHNA and CDR2 YNFKEQ. Study-wide results and caveats: For normalized Chao1 diversity, multiple sclerosis patients scored significantly lower than controls did. Patients had higher frequencies than controls of five or six TRBV segments, including TRBV5-6, TRBV5-1 and TRBV20-1.

The TCR comes from a girl aged 5 to 17 with multiple sclerosis. This chain links TRBV4-2 with TRBJ2-1, with TRBD2 as a possible D gene (6 bases). The sample comprised blood. This chain's CDR3 is CASSQQKDYRNEQFF. CDR3 in DNA: TGTGCCAGCAGCCAGCAAAAGGACTATCGGAATGAGCAGTTCTTC.